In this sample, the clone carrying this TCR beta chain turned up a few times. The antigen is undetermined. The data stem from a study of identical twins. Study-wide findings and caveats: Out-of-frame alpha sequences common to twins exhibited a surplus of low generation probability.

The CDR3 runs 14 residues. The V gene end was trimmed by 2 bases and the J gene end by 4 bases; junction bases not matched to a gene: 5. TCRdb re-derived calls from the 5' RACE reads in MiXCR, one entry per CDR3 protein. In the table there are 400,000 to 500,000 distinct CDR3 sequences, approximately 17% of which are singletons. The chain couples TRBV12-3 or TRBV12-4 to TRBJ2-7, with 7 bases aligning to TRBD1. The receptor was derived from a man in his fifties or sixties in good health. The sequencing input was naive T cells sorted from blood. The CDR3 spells CASSLTRGWYEQYF. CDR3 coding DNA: TGTGCCAGCAGTTTAACCAGGGGGTGGTACGAGCAGTACTTC.